This is a list of T cell receptor beta chains from one sample in a study of cytomegalovirus exposure and HLA in healthy donors. Data came from immunoSEQ multiplex PCR; TCRdb stores just in-frame clones and leaves some out. The listing contains tens of thousands of clones. Material: PBMCs. These TCRs come from a woman in her sixties or seventies in good health and CMV-seronegative. Both conserved end residues are part of each CDR3. The D gene is left open where the match is weak.

V	J	D	DNA	CDR3
TRBV10-3	TRBJ2-2	TRBD1	TGTGCCATCATGGGACAGAGACTCACCGGGGAGCTGTTTTTT	CAIMGQRLTGELFF
TRBV18	TRBJ2-1	.	TGTGCCAGCTCACCACCGTCCACAACCGACAATGAGCAGTTCTTC	CASSPPSTTDNEQFF
TRBV5-5	TRBJ1-3	TRBD1	TGTGCCAGCAGCTTGACTACAGGGGGTGGAAACACCATATATTTT	CASSLTTGGGNTIYF
TRBV7-3	TRBJ1-3	.	TGTGCCAGCAGCCACCGGACAGTGTTAAACACCATATATTTT	CASSHRTVLNTIYF
TRBV7-7	TRBJ2-3	.	TGTGCTAGCAGCCTAGGACCAGGGTGGGGAGATACGCAGTATTTT	CASSLGPGWGDTQYF
TRBV19	TRBJ2-7	.	TGTGCCAGTAGAAAGGGGTACGAGCAGTACTTC	CASRKGYEQYF
TRBV7-2	TRBJ2-1	.	TGTGCCAGCAGCTTACCGGGGACAATGATTCGGTTCTTC	CASSLPGTMIRFF
TRBV7-9	TRBJ1-1	.	TGTGCCAGCAGCCAACAGCTCATGAACACTGAAGCTTTCTTT	CASSQQLMNTEAFF
TRBV23-1	TRBJ2-7	.	TGCGCCAGCAGTCACAGGGGAAACTCCTACGAGCAGTACTTC	CASSHRGNSYEQYF
TRBV6-1	TRBJ2-3	TRBD2	TGTGCCAGCAGAGTGCGCGGGAGCCCCAGGGATACGCAGTATTTT	CASRVRGSPRDTQYF
TRBV5-8	TRBJ2-2	TRBD1	TGTGCCAGCAGCTTTCCGGGGACAGCGAACACCGGGGAGCTGTTTTTT	CASSFPGTANTGELFF
TRBV15	TRBJ1-2	.	TGTGCCACCAGCAGAGATAATAGGAGGGATGGCTACACCTTC	CATSRDNRRDGYTF
TRBV28	TRBJ2-3	TRBD1	TGTGCCAGCATCGACAGGGCTTGGGATACGCAGTATTTT	CASIDRAWDTQYF
TRBV28	TRBJ2-7	.	TGTGCCAGCAGCCACACTAGTTCCGAGCAGTACTTC	CASSHTSSEQYF
TRBV18	TRBJ1-5	.	TGTGCCAGCTCACCAGGAGACGGCACCAATCAGCCCCAGCATTTT	CASSPGDGTNQPQHF
TRBV6-5	TRBJ1-5	TRBD1	TGTGCCAGCAGACGTGGACAGGGCAAGAGTCAGCCCCAGCATTTT	CASRRGQGKSQPQHF
TRBV5-1	TRBJ2-7	TRBD1	TGCGCCAGCAACCTACAGGGGACGTACGAGCAGTACTTC	CASNLQGTYEQYF
TRBV7-7	TRBJ2-5	TRBD2	TGTGCTAGCAGCTCCATAGCGGGAGGGGAGGAGACCCAGTACTTC	CASSSIAGGEETQYF
TRBV9	TRBJ2-2	.	TGTGCCAGCAGCGTAGCTCGGGGCACCGGGGAGCTGTTTTTT	CASSVARGTGELFF
TRBV7-9	TRBJ2-1	TRBD2	TGTGCCAGTTCGGGGCGGGAGCTTTGGAATGAGCAGTTCTTC	CASSGRELWNEQFF
TRBV5-1	TRBJ2-7	TRBD1	TGCGCCAGCAGCTTGGGGGGCAGGGGGTCCTACGAGCAGTACTTC	CASSLGGRGSYEQYF
TRBV25-1	TRBJ1-2	TRBD1	TGTGCCAGCAGTGCGGGACAGGGAGGTAACTATGGCTACACCTTC	CASSAGQGGNYGYTF
TRBV29-1	TRBJ2-3	.	TGCAGCGGCCGGGACACCGGCACAGATACGCAGTATTTT	CSGRDTGTDTQYF
TRBV7-9	TRBJ1-1	.	TGTGCCAGCAGCGCCAGGGGTGAGCCGACTGAAGCTTTCTTT	CASSARGEPTEAFF
TRBV9	TRBJ2-5	.	TGTGCCAGCAGCGTAGCACAGGGCCCTTCCGAGACCCAGTACTTC	CASSVAQGPSETQYF
TRBV25-1	TRBJ1-1	.	TGTGCCAGCAGTGACGACAGGCCGAATGAAGCTTTCTTT	CASSDDRPNEAFF
TRBV5-1	TRBJ2-3	.	TGCGCCAGCGCCTACGAGGGGGTCTCGGTCACAGATACGCAGTATTTT	CASAYEGVSVTDTQYF
TRBV28	TRBJ1-2	TRBD1	TGTGCCAGCAGGCCGCATCAGGGGGGTGGCTACACCTTC	CASRPHQGGGYTF
TRBV29-1	TRBJ1-4	.	TGCAGCGTTGAGGCGGGCAGCGCTTTTAATGAAAAACTGTTTTTT	CSVEAGSAFNEKLFF
TRBV28	TRBJ2-1	.	TGTGCCAGCAGTTTTTTGGGAGAGGGCCACAATGAGCAGTTCTTC	CASSFLGEGHNEQFF
TRBV20-1	TRBJ1-1	.	TGCAGTGCAGCCCAGGAACCTGAAGCTTTCTTT	CSAAQEPEAFF
TRBV15	TRBJ2-1	TRBD2	TGTGCCAGCGGCGGGGGGTTTTATGGCTACAATGAGCAGTTCTTC	CASGGGFYGYNEQFF
TRBV10-3	TRBJ2-7	TRBD1	TGTGCCACGTCCGGGACAGATACCTACGAGCAGTACTTC	CATSGTDTYEQYF
TRBV9	TRBJ2-5	.	TGTGCCAGCAGCGTAGGAATGACTGGGGAGCAGTACTTC	CASSVGMTGEQYF
TRBV19	TRBJ2-1	TRBD2	TGTGCCAGTAGTATAGCGGGAGGGTGGTACAATGAGCAGTTCTTC	CASSIAGGWYNEQFF
TRBV6-5	TRBJ2-7	TRBD1	TGTGCCAGCAGTCGGACAGGGATCTACGAGCAGTACTTC	CASSRTGIYEQYF
TRBV7-2	TRBJ2-1	TRBD2	TGTGCCAGCAGCTTGTCAGCTAGCGGGAGGGCTTACAATGAGCAGTTCTTC	CASSLSASGRAYNEQFF
TRBV30	TRBJ2-2	.	TGTGCCTGGATTGACTATACCAAATCTTTTTTT	CAWIDYTKSFF
TRBV2	TRBJ2-7	TRBD2	TGTGCCAGTCAAGGGACTAGCGGCTACGAGCAGTACTTC	CASQGTSGYEQYF
TRBV4-1	TRBJ2-7	.	TGCGCCAGCAGCCAAGAGACTATAGGATACGAGCAGTACTTC	CASSQETIGYEQYF
TRBV4-2	TRBJ1-2	.	TGTGCCAGCAGCCAAGAGCGTGGGGGGATAAACTATGGCTACACCTTC	CASSQERGGINYGYTF
TRBV5-6	TRBJ2-3	.	TGTGCCAGCAGCTTAAGGGGATTCACAGATACGCAGTATTTT	CASSLRGFTDTQYF
TRBV7-9	TRBJ2-1	TRBD2	TGTGCCAGCAGCTTGACTAGCGGGTGGAACTGGAATGAGCAGTTCTTC	CASSLTSGWNWNEQFF
TRBV29-1	TRBJ2-1	.	TGCAGCGGGGCCCTCAGGTACCATGAGCAGTTCTTC	CSGALRYHEQFF
TRBV9	TRBJ1-3	.	TGTGCCAGCAGTCTATGGGAGGGAGGCAGAAACACCATATATTTT	CASSLWEGGRNTIYF
TRBV27	TRBJ2-6	.	TGTGCCAGCAGTTTATCGATGGGGCGGTCTGGGGCCAACGTCCTGACTTTC	CASSLSMGRSGANVLTF
TRBV4-1	TRBJ1-4	.	TGCGCCAGCAGCCAAGGAGGGTTCAATGAAAAACTGTTTTTT	CASSQGGFNEKLFF
TRBV7-8	TRBJ1-5	.	TGTGCCAGCAGCTTAGGCAGAAATCAGCCCCAGCATTTT	CASSLGRNQPQHF
TRBV25-1	TRBJ2-1	TRBD1	TGTGCCAGCAGTAACACAGGGGAAGGAAGCAATGAGCAGTTCTTC	CASSNTGEGSNEQFF
TRBV25-1	TRBJ2-1	.	TGTGCCAGCAGTCTGCAGGGGAGCGGCTCCTACAATGAGCAGTTCTTC	CASSLQGSGSYNEQFF